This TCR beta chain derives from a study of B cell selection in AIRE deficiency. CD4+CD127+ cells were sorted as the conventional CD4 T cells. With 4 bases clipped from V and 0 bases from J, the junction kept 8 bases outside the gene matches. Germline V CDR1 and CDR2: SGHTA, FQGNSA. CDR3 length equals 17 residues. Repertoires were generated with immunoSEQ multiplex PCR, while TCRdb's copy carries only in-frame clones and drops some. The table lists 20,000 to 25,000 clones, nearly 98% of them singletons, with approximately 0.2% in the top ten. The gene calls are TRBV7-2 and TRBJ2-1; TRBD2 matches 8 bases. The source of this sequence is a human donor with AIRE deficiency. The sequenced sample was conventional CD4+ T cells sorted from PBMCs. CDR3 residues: CASSSFPSGGSYNEQFF. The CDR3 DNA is TGTGCCAGCAGCTCCTTTCCAAGCGGGGGCTCCTACAATGAGCAGTTCTTC.